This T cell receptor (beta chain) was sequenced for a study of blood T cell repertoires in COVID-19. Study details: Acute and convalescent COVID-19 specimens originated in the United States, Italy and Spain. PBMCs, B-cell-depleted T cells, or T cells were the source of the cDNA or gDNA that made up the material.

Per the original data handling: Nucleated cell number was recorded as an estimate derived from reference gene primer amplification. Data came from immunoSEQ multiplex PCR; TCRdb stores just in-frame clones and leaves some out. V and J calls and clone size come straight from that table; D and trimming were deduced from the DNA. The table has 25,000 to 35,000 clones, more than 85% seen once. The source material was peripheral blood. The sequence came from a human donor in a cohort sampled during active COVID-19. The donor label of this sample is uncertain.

The CDR3: CARSSGPGMEQYF. CDR3 sequence (DNA): TGTGCCCGCTCGAGCGGCCCTGGGATGGAGCAGTACTTC. The chain carries TRBV10-3 and TRBJ2-7; a possible D gene is TRBD2 (5 bases). Germline V lookup: CDR1 ENHRY, CDR2 SYGVKD. Trimming removed 11 bases at V and 7 bases at J, with 21 bases between. The CDR3 has 13 amino acids.